Below are 13 T cell receptor beta chains sequenced from a single sample in a study of T cells after yellow fever vaccination. TCRdb used MiXCR to reprocess the 5' RACE reads, holding one entry per CDR3 protein. The sample has a few hundred thousand distinct CDR3 sequences, around 3.6% seen once; the top ten hold 20% to 30%. The sample in question was PBMCs, obtained on the day of the yellow fever booster vaccination. The receptor source for this set is a man between 18 and 29 years old who received the YFV17D yellow fever vaccine.

The genes are TRBV24-1 and TRBJ2-2; 7 nucleotides match TRBD1. V gave up 3 bases and J gave up 1 base; unmatched junction bases: 7. CDR3 size: 17 residues. Germline loops: CDR1 KGHDR, CDR2 SFDVKD. In DNA, the CDR3 is TGTGCCACCAGTGATGCCAGGGGACAGAGGAACACCGGGGAGCTGTTTTTT. Translated, it gives CATSDARGQRNTGELFF.

This clonotype has more than one count but fewer than ten. This chain connects TRBV7-2 to TRBJ1-4; D unclear. V lost 3 bases, J lost 8 bases, and 13 bases lay in between. The germline gives CDR1 SGHTA, CDR2 FQGNSA. This CDR3 comprises 14 residues. This chain's CDR3 is CASSFPGGGEKLFF. CDR3 nucleotide sequence: TGTGCCAGCAGCTTTCCCGGCGGAGGGGAAAAACTGTTTTTT.

This clonotype was recorded many times. The V and J genes are TRBV7-2 and TRBJ2-3; D call uncertain. CDR1 is SGHTA, CDR2 FQGNSA, per germline. This CDR3 contains 14 residues. V was trimmed by 3 bases and J by 6 bases, leaving 13 bases between them. The DNA of the CDR3 is TGTGCCAGCAGCTTGCGGACGTTGGAGGATACGCAGTATTTT. The encoded protein is CASSLRTLEDTQYF.

This clonotype has more than one count but fewer than ten. The chain is built from TRBV19 and TRBJ2-2, with unresolved D. The CDR3 loop spans 14 amino acids. Germline CDR1 is LNHDA and CDR2 is SQIVND (reference sequence). The ends were cut back, 7 bases at V and 6 bases at J, with 15 bases in the middle. The CDR3 region has the DNA TGTGCCAGTAAAGGAATGGCAGCGCCCGGGGAGCTGTTTTTT. As protein: CASKGMAAPGELFF.

This clonotype appeared many times. This chain uses TRBV29-1 with TRBJ2-7; D perhaps matches TRBD2 (6 bases). Germline V gene lookup returns CDR1 SQVTM and CDR2 ANQGSEA. The germline V and J ends were trimmed by 4 bases and 3 bases, with 13 bases remaining between them. CDR3 size: 13 residues. The CDR3 DNA sequence: TGCAGCGTTGGTGTTGCTAGCGACTACGAGCAGTACTTC. It yields the protein CSVGVASDYEQYF.

This clonotype has just a few counts. V is TRBV5-4 and J is TRBJ2-3; 13 bases fit TRBD2. CDR3 length: 15 amino acids. From germline, CDR1 is SGHNT and CDR2 YYREEE (reference sequence). J gave up 4 bases and V 4 bases, and 3 bases lay outside the gene matches. The CDR3 here is CASSKGTSGADTQYF. The CDR3 DNA is TGTGCCAGCAGCAAAGGGACTAGCGGGGCAGATACGCAGTATTTT.

This clonotype has ten or more counts. The chain couples TRBV20-1 to TRBJ2-5; D is possibly TRBD1 (6 bases). Trimming stripped 0 bases from V and 8 bases from J, with 19 bases between. Germline lookup yields CDR1 DFQATT and CDR2 SNEGSKA (reference sequence). The CDR3 has 15 residues. CDR3: CSARDFARVGGTQYF. The CDR3 DNA reads as TGCAGTGCTAGAGATTTTGCGCGGGTTGGGGGCACCCAGTACTTC.

This clonotype was recorded a few times. The DNA of the CDR3 is TGTGCCAGCCCTAGCGGGGGGGCCGAGAATCGTGAGCAGTTCTTC. As protein: CASPSGGAENREQFF. This sequence joins TRBV2 and TRBJ2-1, with 12 bases matching TRBD2. The CDR3 has 15 amino acids. V gave up 8 bases and J gave up 9 bases; unmatched junction bases: 11. The germline gives CDR1 SNHLY, CDR2 FYNNEI.

This chain uses TRBV25-1 with TRBJ1-3, with D unresolved. The germline V gene encodes CDR1 MGHDK and CDR2 SYGVNS. Trimming cost V 3 bases and J 12 bases, with 6 bases left between them. The CDR3 length is 10 residues. CDR3 in DNA: TGTGCCAGCAGTGATGCGGTCATATATTTT. This sequence encodes CASSDAVIYF.

The chain has TRBV12-3 or TRBV12-4 and TRBJ1-1; D is unresolved. The CDR3 extends over 14 amino acids. V dropped 6 bases and J dropped 3 bases, with 14 bases sitting between them. CDR3 residues: CASSWPGPHTEAFF. CDR3 coding DNA: TGTGCCAGCAGCTGGCCCGGGCCGCACACTGAAGCTTTCTTT.

This clonotype was seen at least ten times. The chain recombines TRBV7-6 with TRBJ2-3; the match to TRBD1 covers 9 bases. Trimming removed 5 bases from V and 3 bases from J; junction bases left unmatched: 15. The CDR3 totals 18 residues. In germline, CDR1 is SGHVS, CDR2 FNYEAQ. The CDR3 loop reads CASSPALPGTGRTDTQYF. The CDR3 DNA reads as TGTGCCAGCAGCCCAGCCCTGCCGGGGACAGGGAGGACAGATACGCAGTATTTT.

The chain links TRBV4-2 to TRBJ2-1; TRBD2 aligns across 8 bases. Germline assignment: CDR1 LGHNA and CDR2 YNFKEQ. J lost 9 bases, V lost 4 bases, and 11 bases had no gene match. CDR3 size: 15 residues. CDR3 in amino acids: CASSPGLARGGEQFF. The CDR3 DNA reads as TGTGCCAGCAGCCCCGGACTAGCAAGGGGAGGTGAGCAGTTCTTC.

This clonotype appeared many times. The chain recombines TRBV2 with TRBJ1-2, with a possible D match to TRBD1 (5 bases). Per germline, CDR1 SNHLY and CDR2 FYNNEI. The V end was cut by 5 bases, the J end by 3 bases, with 16 bases between. This CDR3 is 15 amino acids long. CDR3 nucleotides: TGTGCCAGCAGTCGGGACCCTCACTCGGACTATGGCTACACCTTC. Its translation is CASSRDPHSDYGYTF. The whole variable domain, remainder taken from reference TRBV2 and TRBJ1-2, is EPEVTQTPSHQVTQMGQEVILRCVPISNHLYFYWYRQILGQKVEFLVSFYNNEISEKSEIFDDQFSVERPDGSNFTLKIRSTKLEDSAMYFCASSRDPHSDYGYTFGSGTRLTVV.